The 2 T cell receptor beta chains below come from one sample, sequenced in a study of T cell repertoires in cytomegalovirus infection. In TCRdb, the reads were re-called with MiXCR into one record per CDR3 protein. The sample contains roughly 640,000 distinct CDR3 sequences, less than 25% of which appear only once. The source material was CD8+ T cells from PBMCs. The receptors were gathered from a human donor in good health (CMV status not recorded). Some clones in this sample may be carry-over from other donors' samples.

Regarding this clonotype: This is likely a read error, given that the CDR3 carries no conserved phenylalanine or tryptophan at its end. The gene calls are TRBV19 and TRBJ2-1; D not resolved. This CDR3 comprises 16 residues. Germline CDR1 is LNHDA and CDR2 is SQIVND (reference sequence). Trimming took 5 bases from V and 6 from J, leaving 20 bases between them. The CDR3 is CASSLGPPGRRNEQFL. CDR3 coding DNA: TGTGCCAGTAGTCTTGGACCCCCCGGTCGCCGCAATGAGCAGTTCTTA.

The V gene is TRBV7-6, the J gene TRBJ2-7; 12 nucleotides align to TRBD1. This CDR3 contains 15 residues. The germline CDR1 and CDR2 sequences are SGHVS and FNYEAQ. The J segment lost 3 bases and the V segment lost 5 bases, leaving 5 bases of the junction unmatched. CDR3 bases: TGTGCCAGCAGCCACGGGACAGGGGGCTTCTACGAGCAGTACTTC. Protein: CASSHGTGGFYEQYF.